This T cell receptor (beta chain) was sequenced in a study of monozygotic twins with inflammatory bowel disease. Concerning this clonotype: Its specificity is unknown.

CDR1 is SEHNR and CDR2 is FQNEAQ in the germline V gene (reference sequence). This CDR3 has 13 amino acids. Study results and limitations: T cell subtypes were not distinguishable in this analysis. With others, IBD patients shared fewer clonotypes than healthy twins did, especially with disease activity. Support was absent for any single strong signal or clonotype linked to IBD.

No DNA is given; TCRdb re-called the 5' RACE reads and lists each CDR3 protein once. Its clone listing holds 300,000 to 350,000 distinct CDR3 sequences. The V gene is TRBV7-9, the J gene TRBJ1-5. This clonotype was obtained from a human donor with ulcerative colitis or Crohn's disease, or a healthy co-twin of an affected twin (not recorded which). The sequenced material came from blood. The CDR3 sequence is CASSFLDGQPQHF.